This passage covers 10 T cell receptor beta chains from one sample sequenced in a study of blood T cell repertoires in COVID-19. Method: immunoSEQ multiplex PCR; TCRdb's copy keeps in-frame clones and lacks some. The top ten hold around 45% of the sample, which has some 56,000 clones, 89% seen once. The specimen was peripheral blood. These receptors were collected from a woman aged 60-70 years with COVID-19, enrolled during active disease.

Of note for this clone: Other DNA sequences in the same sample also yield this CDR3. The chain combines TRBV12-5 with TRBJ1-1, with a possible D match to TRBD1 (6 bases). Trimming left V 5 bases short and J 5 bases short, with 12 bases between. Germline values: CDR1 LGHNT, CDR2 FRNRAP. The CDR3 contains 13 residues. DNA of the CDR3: TGTGCTAGTGGTCTTGAACAGGGAACTGAAGCTTTCTTT. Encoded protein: CASGLEQGTEAFF.

This CDR3 is CASSPEANSPLHF. The CDR3 DNA sequence: TGTGCCAGCAGCCCCGAGGCTAATTCACCCCTCCACTTT. This chain uses TRBV7-9 with TRBJ1-6, with no clear D. The CDR3 length is 13 residues. V lost 5 bases, J lost 6 bases, and 8 bases lay in between. Germline V CDR1 and CDR2: SEHNR, FQNEAQ (reference sequence).

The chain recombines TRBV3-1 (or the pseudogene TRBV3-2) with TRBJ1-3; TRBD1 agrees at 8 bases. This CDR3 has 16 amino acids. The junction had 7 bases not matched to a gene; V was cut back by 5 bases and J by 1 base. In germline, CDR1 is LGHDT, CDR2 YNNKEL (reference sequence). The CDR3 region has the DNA TGTGCCAGCAGCTACCCAGGGGGCGGTTCTGGAAACACCATATATTTT. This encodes CASSYPGGGSGNTIYF.

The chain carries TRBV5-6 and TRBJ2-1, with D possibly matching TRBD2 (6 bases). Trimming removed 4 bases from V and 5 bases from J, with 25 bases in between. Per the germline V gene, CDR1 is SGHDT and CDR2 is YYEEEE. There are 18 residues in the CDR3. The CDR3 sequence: CASSPSGSGSYVDNEQFF. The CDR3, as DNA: TGTGCCAGCAGCCCCTCAGGCTCCGGGAGTTATGTAGACAATGAGCAGTTCTTC.

DNA for the CDR3: TGTGCCAGCAGCTTACTAGCGGGGGGGCGGGAGACCCAGTACTTC. This encodes CASSLLAGGRETQYF. The rearrangement links TRBV7-9 to TRBJ2-5; 12 bases line up with TRBD2. J gave up 5 bases and V 2 bases, and 3 bases lay outside the gene matches. Germline CDR1 is SEHNR and CDR2 is FQNEAQ (reference sequence). CDR3 size: 15 residues.

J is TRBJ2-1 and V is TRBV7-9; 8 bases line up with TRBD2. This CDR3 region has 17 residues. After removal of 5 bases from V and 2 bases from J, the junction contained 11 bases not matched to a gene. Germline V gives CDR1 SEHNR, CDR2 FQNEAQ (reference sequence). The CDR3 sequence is CASSLFGGAGAYNEQFF. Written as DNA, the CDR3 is TGTGCCAGCAGCCTTTTTGGAGGAGCGGGGGCCTACAATGAGCAGTTCTTC.

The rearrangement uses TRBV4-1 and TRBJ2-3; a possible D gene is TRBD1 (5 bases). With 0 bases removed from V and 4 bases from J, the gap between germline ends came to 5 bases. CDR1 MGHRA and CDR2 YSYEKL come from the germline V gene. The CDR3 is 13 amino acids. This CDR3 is CASSQEGADTQYF. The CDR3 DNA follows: TGCGCCAGCAGCCAAGAAGGGGCAGATACGCAGTATTTT.

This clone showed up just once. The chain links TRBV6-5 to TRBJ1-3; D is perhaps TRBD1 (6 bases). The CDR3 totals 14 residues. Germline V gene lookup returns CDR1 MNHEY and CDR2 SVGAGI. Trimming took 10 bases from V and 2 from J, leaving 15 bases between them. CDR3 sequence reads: CATERGGPGNTIYF. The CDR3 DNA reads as TGTGCCACTGAAAGGGGGGGGCCTGGAAACACCATATATTTT.

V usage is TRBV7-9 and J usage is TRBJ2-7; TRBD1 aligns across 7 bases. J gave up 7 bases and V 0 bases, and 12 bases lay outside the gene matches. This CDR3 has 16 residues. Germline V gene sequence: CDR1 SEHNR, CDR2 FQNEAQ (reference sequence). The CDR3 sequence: CASSLAGGQSPWEQYF. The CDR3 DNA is TGTGCCAGCAGCTTAGCTGGGGGACAGTCCCCTTGGGAGCAGTACTTC.

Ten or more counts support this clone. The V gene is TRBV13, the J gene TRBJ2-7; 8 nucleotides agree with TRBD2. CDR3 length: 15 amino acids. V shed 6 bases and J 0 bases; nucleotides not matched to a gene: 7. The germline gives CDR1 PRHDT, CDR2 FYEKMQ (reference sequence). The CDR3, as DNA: TGTGCCAGCAGGATACGGGGGGGAAACTCCTACGAGCAGTACTTC. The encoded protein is CASRIRGGNSYEQYF. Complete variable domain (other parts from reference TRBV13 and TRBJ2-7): AAGVIQSPRHLIKEKRETATLKCYPIPRHDTVYWYQQGPGQDPQFLISFYEKMQSDKGSIPDRFSAQQFSDYHSELNMSSLELGDSALYFCASRIRGGNSYEQYFGPGTRLTVT.